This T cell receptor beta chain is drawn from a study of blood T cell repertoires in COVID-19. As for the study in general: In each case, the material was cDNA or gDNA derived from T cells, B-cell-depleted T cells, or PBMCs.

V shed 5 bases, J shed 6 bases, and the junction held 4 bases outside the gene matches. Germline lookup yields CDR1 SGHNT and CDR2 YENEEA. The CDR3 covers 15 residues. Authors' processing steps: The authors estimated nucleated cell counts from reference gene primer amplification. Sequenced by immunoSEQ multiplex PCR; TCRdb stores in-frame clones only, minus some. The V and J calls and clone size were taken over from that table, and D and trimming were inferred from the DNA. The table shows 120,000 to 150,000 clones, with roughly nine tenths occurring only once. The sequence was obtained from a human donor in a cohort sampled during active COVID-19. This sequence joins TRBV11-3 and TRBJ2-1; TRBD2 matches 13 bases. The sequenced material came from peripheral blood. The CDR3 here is CASSHTSGGANEQFF. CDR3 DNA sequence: TGTGCCAGCAGCCATACTAGCGGGGGGGCCAATGAGCAGTTCTTC.